A single sample gave rise to the 3 T cell receptor beta chains below, sequenced in a study of post-analysis software for immune sequencing data. Notes on the study in general: Relative to controls, patients had about 5 TRBV segments at higher frequency, with TRBV5-6, TRBV5-1 and TRBV20-1 among these.

cDNA libraries for TCR beta contained unique molecular identifiers. TCRdb processed the PCR reads anew with MiXCR; each CDR3 protein has one entry. The sample has about 680,000 distinct CDR3 sequences, 55% to 60% seen once; the top ten hold around 11%. Their recognized antigens are unknown. Specimen: blood. The receptor source for this set is a girl aged 2 to 9 with multiple sclerosis.

This clonotype was picked up a small number of times. V usage is TRBV7-9 and J usage is TRBJ2-5, with a tentative D call TRBD1 (7 bases). CDR3 length equals 17 residues. Trimming shortened V by 5 bases and J by 1 base, and 20 bases separated the two germline ends. CDR1 and CDR2 from the germline V gene are SEHNR and FQNEAQ (reference sequence). The CDR3 region has the DNA TGTGCCAGCAGCCCTCAGGCGGGACAGCCCTTCCAAGAGACCCAGTACTTC. Its translation is CASSPQAGQPFQETQYF.

This chain joins TRBV12-3 or TRBV12-4 and TRBJ2-5; the match to TRBD1 covers 7 bases. The CDR3 runs 15 residues. V lost 5 bases and J lost 5; bases outside the gene matches: 11. The CDR3, as DNA: TGTGCCAGCAGTCCCGGAGACAGGGTCGAGGAGACCCAGTACTTC. It yields the protein CASSPGDRVEETQYF.

This sequence joins TRBV29-1 and TRBJ2-3, with 7 bases matching TRBD2. Germline V lookup: CDR1 SQVTM, CDR2 ANQGSEA. Unmatched junction bases numbered 11, after V lost 7 bases and J lost 4 bases. The CDR3 runs 14 residues. CDR3 sequence: CSAAGTTNSDTQYF. The CDR3 region has the DNA TGCAGCGCCGCCGGGACTACAAACTCAGATACGCAGTATTTT.